This T cell receptor beta chain appears in the sequencing data of a study of hypomethylating agent response in myelodysplastic syndrome. On the study more broadly: The myelodysplastic syndrome patients comprised about nine men and a couple of women. The most frequent mutation was TET2, in 5 of 11 patients.

Points from the study as a whole: Novel MDS antigen recognition by shared GLIPH2 clusters is possible but unvalidated. Control donors' ages did not match those of MDS patients.

Sequencing used immunoSEQ multiplex PCR; TCRdb keeps in-frame clones, though not all of them. The profile shows roughly 9,300 clones, 75% to 85% of them singletons. Trimming took 5 bases from V and 3 from J, leaving 11 bases between them. The germline gives CDR1 MNHEY, CDR2 SMNVEV (reference sequence). This CDR3 is built from 14 residues. This clone appeared once. Its antigen is unknown. V is TRBV27 and J is TRBJ2-1, with unresolved D. Source: bone marrow, taken before or after starting hypomethylating agent treatment for myelodysplastic syndrome (not recorded which). The clonotype was recovered from a human donor with myelodysplastic syndrome. For the CDR3, the DNA is TGTGCCAGCAGTCCCTCCCCCTACTACAATGAGCAGTTCTTC. This translates into CASSPSPYYNEQFF.